This T cell receptor (beta chain) was documented in a study of T cells after yellow fever vaccination (dated by TCRdb to between 2018 and 2020). Broadly, across the study: The SMART-Seq v4 Ultra Low Input RNA kit was used to prepare libraries from fractions with low cell numbers. To follow T-cell clones before and after both primary and booster YFV17D yellow fever vaccination, bulk TCR alpha and beta repertoires underwent longitudinal sequencing. The cohort comprised two healthy male donors, one aged 18 to 30 and one aged 30 to 40 years. Blood samples were taken at several timepoints before and after primary and secondary immunization, and bulk PBMC replicates and cell subsets were isolated. The paper's findings and limits, for the study overall: After the booster, most clones that had expanded after primary vaccination were detected again (approximately 95% of CD4 and around nine tenths of CD8), suggesting broad maintenance of memory. Because only a couple of donors were included in the study, the extent to which the findings can be generalized is limited. Computational filtering was needed because FACS-sorted repertoires could contain abundant contaminating clonotypes from the bulk population. Compared with the primary T-cell response, the secondary T-cell response was weaker but faster, peaking on day 5 rather than day 15. A small share of clonotypes was detected in both CD4 and CD8 compartments, with the overlap likely arising from convergent recombination.

Synthesis of TCR cDNA relied on 5'RACE template switching, a step that introduced a universal primer site along with unique molecular identifiers. Priming of cDNA synthesis was performed from both the TCR alpha and TCR beta constant segments. Library amplification used two PCR steps, and the second PCR step added sample barcodes and sequencing adapters. Sequencing of libraries was performed on Illumina HiSeq 2500 (2x100 bp) or NovaSeq (2x150 bp). Regarding the original processing steps: MIGEC was used to demultiplex reads and collapse the reads into UMI consensus sequences, and MiXCR was used for V(D)J alignment. Vaccine-responding clonotypes were defined with edgeR using replicate PBMC samples, requiring FDR below 0.01 and a log2 fold change above 5 up to day 15. Each bulk clonotype was labeled CD4 or CD8 based on which sequenced repertoire, CD4 or CD8, contained the clonotype at higher abundance. TCRdb cleaned the public reads at Q25 with fastp, built clones with MiXCR and kept in-frame beta chains. Entries are consolidated by CDR3 protein sequence, retaining the most common genes and DNA. In this record, the V and J calls reflect TCRdb's handling and not the investigators' own analysis. Present in this sample are hundreds of thousands of distinct CDR3 sequences, about a fifth of which were seen just once. 14% of the sample is in the top ten clones.

This specimen's treatment or condition label, interpreted: live attenuated yellow fever vaccine strain. At each blood-draw timepoint, two biological replicates of bulk PBMCs were collected. A standard Ficoll-Paque protocol was used to isolate PBMCs from peripheral blood. TriZol was used to extract RNA from bulk PBMCs, from CD4 and CD8 fractions, and from dextramer-positive and dextramer-negative fractions. This clonotype was seen more than once but under ten times. Its antigen has not been determined. No much larger clone is present one base from it, and per-base qualities are unavailable. V is pruned by 3 bases and J by 7 bases, leaving 10 bases of the junction without a gene match. In the germline V gene, CDR1 corresponds to SGDLS and CDR2 to YYNGEE. The CDR3 covers 16 residues, taking in both the cysteine and the phenylalanine. Only the CDR3 portion is preserved as DNA: 48 bases, with reading frame beginning at the first base.

The clonotype comes from a man aged 30 to 45 who received the YFV17D yellow fever vaccine. Sequencing used PBMCs, obtained 15 days after the yellow fever booster vaccination. The rearrangement combines TRBV9 with TRBJ2-2, with 9 bases aligning to TRBD2. Here is the DNA: TGTGCCAGCAGCGGGGGGTCTAGCGGGGTGCTCGGGGAGCTGTTTTTT. Protein translation: CASSGGSSGVLGELFF.